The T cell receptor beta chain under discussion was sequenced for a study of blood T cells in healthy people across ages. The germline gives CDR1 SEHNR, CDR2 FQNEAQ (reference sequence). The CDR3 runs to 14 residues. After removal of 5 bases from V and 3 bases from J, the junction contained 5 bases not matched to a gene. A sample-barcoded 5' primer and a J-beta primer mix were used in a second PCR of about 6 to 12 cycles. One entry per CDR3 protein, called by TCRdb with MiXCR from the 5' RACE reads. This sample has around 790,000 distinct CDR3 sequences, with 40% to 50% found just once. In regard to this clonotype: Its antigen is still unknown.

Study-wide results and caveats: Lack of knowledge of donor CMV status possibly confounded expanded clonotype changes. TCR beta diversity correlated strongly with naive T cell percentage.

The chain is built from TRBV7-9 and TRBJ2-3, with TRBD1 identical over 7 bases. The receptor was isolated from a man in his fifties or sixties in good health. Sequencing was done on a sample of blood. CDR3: CASSKRQGTDTQYF. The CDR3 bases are TGTGCCAGCAGCAAACGACAGGGTACAGATACGCAGTATTTT.